These 7 T cell receptor beta chains share one sample of origin, sequenced in a study of cytomegalovirus exposure and HLA in healthy donors. The PCR contained 60 Vbeta and 13 Jbeta primers. Some clones are missing from TCRdb's copy, which holds only in-frame ones; the method was immunoSEQ multiplex PCR. Seen here are about 130,000 clones, roughly 88% observed once, and the top ten hold approximately 1.7%. The sequencing input was PBMCs. The origin of the receptors is a boy aged 5-17 years in good health and CMV-seronegative.

This chain joins TRBV18 and TRBJ2-7; a weak D match, TRBD2 (5 bases). This CDR3 is 17 amino acids long. Trimming cost V 6 bases and J 2 bases, with 23 bases left between them. Germline V CDR1 and CDR2: KGHSH, LQKENI. The CDR3 region is CASSLGIDSTLTYEQYF. The CDR3 region has the DNA TGTGCCAGCTCCCTCGGGATCGATTCTACCCTAACCTACGAGCAGTACTTC.

The chain links TRBV9 to TRBJ1-4, with 7 positions matching TRBD1. The V and J ends lost 0 bases and 0 bases, in that order; junction bases with no gene match: 2. Germline V gene lookup returns CDR1 SGDLS and CDR2 YYNGEE. This CDR3 contains 16 residues. The CDR3 nucleotides are TGTGCCAGCAGCGTAGGGACAGGCTCAACTAATGAAAAACTGTTTTTT. Translated: CASSVGTGSTNEKLFF.

V is TRBV18 and J is TRBJ1-1; no reliable D call. The CDR3 totals 13 residues. V gave up 2 bases and J gave up 1 base, with 5 bases separating them. CDR1 is KGHSH and CDR2 is LQKENI in the germline V gene. The DNA of the CDR3 is TGTGCCAGCTCACCAAGCACGAACACTGAAGCTTTCTTT. Residues: CASSPSTNTEAFF.

This clone appeared once. This chain uses TRBV19 with TRBJ1-1; D ambiguous. V was trimmed by 5 bases and J by 2 bases, leaving 12 bases between them. This CDR3 region has 14 residues. Germline CDR1 is LNHDA and CDR2 is SQIVND (reference sequence). The CDR3 nucleotides read TGTGCCAGTAGTTCGGAGGGATCCAACACTGAAGCTTTCTTT. It is translated as CASSSEGSNTEAFF.

This clone has just one count. This chain uses TRBV6-1 with TRBJ1-5, with D possibly being TRBD1 (6 bases). CDR1 and CDR2 (germline): MNHNS, SASEGT. The V end lost 8 bases, the J end lost 0 bases, and 14 bases lay between the germline ends. This CDR3 comprises 15 residues. CDR3 in DNA: TGTGCCAGCGGACAGACAGAAGATAGCAATCAGCCCCAGCATTTT. This sequence encodes CASGQTEDSNQPQHF.

This clone appeared a few times. This chain joins TRBV6-1 and TRBJ2-1; possible D gene TRBD2, 6 bases. CDR3 length equals 15 residues. Germline CDR1 reads MNHNS; CDR2 reads SASEGT. Trimming removed 5 bases at V and 1 base at J, with 12 bases between. The CDR3 is CASSWAGLSYNEQFF. DNA of the CDR3: TGTGCCAGCAGTTGGGCGGGGCTTTCCTACAATGAGCAGTTCTTC.

This rearrangement joins TRBV9 to TRBJ1-2; 8 nucleotides agree with TRBD1. CDR1 is SGDLS and CDR2 is YYNGEE in the germline V gene. This CDR3 comprises 15 residues. With V trimmed by 4 bases and J by 3 bases, 8 bases remained unmatched. CDR3 in amino acids: CASSSELTGDYGYTF. The CDR3 DNA follows: TGTGCCAGCAGCAGCGAACTGACAGGGGACTATGGCTACACCTTC.